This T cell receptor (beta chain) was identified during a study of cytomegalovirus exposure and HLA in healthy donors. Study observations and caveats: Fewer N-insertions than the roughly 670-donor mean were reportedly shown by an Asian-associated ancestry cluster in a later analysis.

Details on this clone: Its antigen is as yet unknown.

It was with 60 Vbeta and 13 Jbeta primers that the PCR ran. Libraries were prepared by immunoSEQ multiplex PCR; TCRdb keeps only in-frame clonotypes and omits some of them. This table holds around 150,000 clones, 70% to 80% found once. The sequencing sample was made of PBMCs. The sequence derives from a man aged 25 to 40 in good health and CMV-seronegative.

DNA of the CDR3: TGTGCCAGCAGCCTTGGACAGACCGAAGCTTTCTTT. Translating gives CASSLGQTEAFF. This rearrangement joins TRBV11-2 to TRBJ1-1; TRBD1 might be the D (6 bases). Looked up from germline, CDR1 is SGHAT and CDR2 is FQNNGV. V was cut by 5 bases and J by 8 bases, with 12 bases left in between. The CDR3 is 12 amino acids. Variable domain in full (rest from reference TRBV11-2 and TRBJ1-1): EAGVAQSPRYKIIEKRQSVAFWCNPISGHATLYWYQQILGQGPKLLIQFQNNGVVDDSQLPKDRFSAERLKGVDSTLKIQPAKLEDSAVYLCASSLGQTEAFFGQGTRLTVV.